Listed below are T cell receptor beta chains from one sample, sequenced in a study of T cell changes during pregnancy in multiple sclerosis. Method: immunoSEQ multiplex PCR; TCRdb's copy keeps in-frame clones and lacks some. The sample includes some 33,000 clones, 75% to 95% of them seen just once. This specimen consisted of CD8+ T cells from peripheral blood mononuclear cells, obtained in the second trimester of pregnancy. These receptors came from a female donor in good health, enrolled as a control in a pregnancy study. Each CDR3 is given with its conserved first and last residue. D genes are given only for firm matches. The size field is filled for only some rows; it gives once, few, many or a size class.

size	D	V	J	CDR3	DNA
once	TRBD2	TRBV9	TRBJ2-6	CASSDGLAGTSGANVLTF	TGTGCCAGCAGCGATGGACTAGCGGGGACCTCTGGGGCCAACGTCCTGACTTTC
-	TRBD1	TRBV5-1	TRBJ2-7	CASSRTGDYEQYF	TGCGCCAGCAGCCGGACAGGGGACTACGAGCAGTACTTC
once	-	TRBV4-3	TRBJ1-1	CASSLQGGTEAFF	TGCGCCAGCAGCCTTCAGGGCGGCACTGAAGCTTTCTTT
-	-	TRBV15	TRBJ2-5	CATWGPGETQYF	TGTGCCACCTGGGGGCCAGGAGAGACCCAGTACTTC
-	-	TRBV4-3	TRBJ2-1	CASSPGTGNNEQFF	TGCGCCAGCAGTCCCGGGACTGGGAACAATGAGCAGTTCTTC
-	-	TRBV30	TRBJ2-1	CAWSATGSPYNEQFF	TGTGCCTGGAGCGCTACAGGGAGCCCCTACAATGAGCAGTTCTTC
-	-	TRBV16	TRBJ1-2	CASSQEYESYYGYTF	TGTGCCAGCAGCCAAGAGTACGAGTCCTACTATGGCTACACCTTC
-	-	TRBV27	TRBJ1-5	CATRGGNLNQPQHF	TGTGCTACGAGGGGAGGGAACCTCAATCAGCCCCAGCATTTT
once	TRBD1	TRBV19	TRBJ1-4	CASLPSGTETNEKLFF	TGTGCCAGCCTACCCTCCGGGACAGAAACTAATGAAAAACTGTTTTTT
-	-	TRBV9	TRBJ2-3	CASSVGGRGTGSDTQYF	TGTGCCAGCAGCGTAGGGGGAAGGGGAACCGGGTCGGATACGCAGTATTTT
-	TRBD1	TRBV12-5	TRBJ1-1	CASGRQGANTEAFF	TGTGCTAGTGGCCGACAGGGGGCCAACACTGAAGCTTTCTTT
-	-	TRBV30	TRBJ1-6	CAWSTGVLRSYNSPLHF	TGTGCCTGGAGTACGGGGGTCCTCAGATCCTATAATTCACCCCTCCACTTT
-	TRBD1	TRBV4-1	TRBJ2-2	CASSQEFRGYAGELFF	TGCGCCAGCAGCCAAGAGTTCAGGGGGTATGCCGGGGAGCTGTTTTTT
-	-	TRBV27	TRBJ2-3	CASSFQGETDTQYF	TGTGCCAGCAGTTTCCAAGGGGAAACAGATACGCAGTATTTT
few	-	TRBV30	TRBJ1-1	CAWSLSTEAFF	TGTGCCTGGAGCTTGTCCACTGAAGCTTTCTTT
-	TRBD1	TRBV9	TRBJ1-1	CASSLAGGTNTEAFF	TGTGCCAGCAGCCTAGCAGGGGGCACGAACACTGAAGCTTTCTTT
-	-	TRBV27	TRBJ2-7	CASGYTGIPYEQYF	TGTGCCAGCGGTTATACAGGGATACCCTACGAGCAGTACTTC
-	TRBD2	TRBV4-3	TRBJ2-1	CASSQDSGGYYNEQFF	TGCGCCAGCAGCCAAGATAGCGGGGGTTATTACAATGAGCAGTTCTTC
-	TRBD1	TRBV13	TRBJ2-7	CASRSGRGLHEQYF	TGTGCCAGCAGGTCGGGCAGGGGGCTGCACGAGCAGTACTTC
-	TRBD2	TRBV6-5	TRBJ2-7	CASSPPASGGDEQYF	TGTGCCAGCAGCCCCCCCGCTAGCGGGGGGGACGAGCAGTACTTC
-	TRBD1	TRBV4-2	TRBJ1-1	CASSQETILGQDKDFF	TGTGCCAGCAGCCAAGAAACTATCCTCGGACAGGATAAAGATTTCTTT
-	-	TRBV14	TRBJ1-2	CASSPGRNYGYTF	TGTGCCAGCAGCCCGGGAAGAAACTATGGCTACACCTTC
-	TRBD1	TRBV6-6	TRBJ1-1	CASRDRDSVNTEAFF	TGTGCCAGCAGGGACCGGGACAGTGTAAACACTGAAGCTTTCTTT
-	TRBD2	TRBV11-3	TRBJ2-2	CASSLVVLAGGLHTGELFF	TGTGCCAGCAGCTTAGTCGTGCTAGCGGGGGGGCTGCACACCGGGGAGCTGTTTTTT
few	-	TRBV4-2	TRBJ1-2	CASSQDQGLLYGYTF	TGTGCCAGCAGCCAAGATCAGGGACTTCTCTATGGCTACACCTTC
-	-	TRBV4-3	TRBJ2-2	CASSQDRFTGELFF	TGCGCCAGCAGCCAAGACAGGTTCACCGGGGAGCTGTTTTTT
-	-	TRBV11-3	TRBJ2-1	CASSLGIFDEQFF	TGTGCCAGCAGCTTAGGTATTTTCGATGAGCAGTTCTTC
-	TRBD1	TRBV6-1	TRBJ1-2	CAGGQGSYGYTF	TGTGCCGGGGGACAGGGTAGCTATGGCTACACCTTC
few	TRBD1	TRBV27	TRBJ1-1	CASSVGQTNTEAFF	TGTGCCAGCAGTGTGGGACAGACGAACACTGAAGCTTTCTTT